Sequencing of this T cell receptor (beta chain) was carried out in a study of regulatory T cells in long-lasting Graves disease. Time point indicated: newly diagnosed GD, antithyroid drugs for less than 3 months. Following extraction of RNA from PBMCs, that RNA was used to make the TCR library. This clonotype was detected ten times or more. Arm-PCR of CDR3 regions with iRepertoire HTBI primers generated TCR beta libraries. TCRdb processed the multiplex PCR reads anew with MiXCR; each CDR3 protein has one entry. The table records fewer than 550,000 distinct CDR3 sequences, around 15% of them present only once. The germline V gene encodes CDR1 SNHLY and CDR2 FYNNEI. Trimming removed 4 bases from V and 0 bases from J, with 8 bases in between. The CDR3 spans 14 residues. The data were also submitted as part of a second study, on T cells in Graves' hyperthyroidism and ophthalmopathy. Turning to that study: These patients, aged 18 to 65, had recently diagnosed hyperthyroidism lasting under 2 months. Most thyroid-expanded clonotypes above 0.001 were also found in blood.

This clonotype was sampled from a middle-aged woman with Graves disease. The V and J genes are TRBV2 and TRBJ2-3; D remains unclear. The specimen comprised peripheral blood mononuclear cells (PBMCs), sampled at new diagnosis, from a patient treated with antithyroid drugs. The CDR3 sequence is CASSGAHSTDTQYF. The DNA for the CDR3 is TGTGCCAGCAGTGGGGCCCATAGCACAGATACGCAGTATTTT.